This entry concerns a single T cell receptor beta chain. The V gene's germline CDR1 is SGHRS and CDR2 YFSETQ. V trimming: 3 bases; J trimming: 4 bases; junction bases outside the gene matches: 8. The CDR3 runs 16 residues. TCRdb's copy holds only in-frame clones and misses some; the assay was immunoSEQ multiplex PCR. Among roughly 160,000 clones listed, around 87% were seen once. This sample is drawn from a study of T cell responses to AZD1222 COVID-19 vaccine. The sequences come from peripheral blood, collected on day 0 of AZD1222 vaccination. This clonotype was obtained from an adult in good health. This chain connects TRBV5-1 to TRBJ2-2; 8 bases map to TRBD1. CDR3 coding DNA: TGCGCCAGCAGCTGGCTCGGACAGGGTGGCACCGGGGAGCTGTTTTTT. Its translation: CASSWLGQGGTGELFF.